This entry describes one T cell receptor (beta chain). The sample is drawn from a study of blood T cell repertoires in COVID-19. Trimming stripped 6 bases from V and 5 bases from J, with 16 bases between. CDR3 length: 14 amino acids. The V gene's germline CDR1 is SGHTA and CDR2 FQGNSA. Measured with immunoSEQ multiplex PCR; TCRdb has only the in-frame clones, and not every one. Of roughly 240,000 clones listed, 86% are singletons. Sequenced input: peripheral blood. The chain links TRBV7-2 to TRBJ2-5; D is undetermined. The sequence derives from a woman aged 60-75 years who had recovered from COVID-19. CDR3 DNA: TGTGCCAGCAGTCAACCTGGAGCGCTGGAGACCCAGTACTTC. Translated, it gives CASSQPGALETQYF.